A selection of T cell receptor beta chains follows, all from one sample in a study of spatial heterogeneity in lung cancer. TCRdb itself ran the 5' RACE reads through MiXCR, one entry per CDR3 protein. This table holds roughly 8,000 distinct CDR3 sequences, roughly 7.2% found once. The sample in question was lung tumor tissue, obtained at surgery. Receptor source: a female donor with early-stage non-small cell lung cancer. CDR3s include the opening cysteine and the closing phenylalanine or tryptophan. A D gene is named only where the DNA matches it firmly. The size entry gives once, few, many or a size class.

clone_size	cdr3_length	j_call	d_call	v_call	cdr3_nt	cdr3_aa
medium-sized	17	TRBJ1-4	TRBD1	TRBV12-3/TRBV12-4	TGTGCCAGCAGTTTTAGGAGACAGGGACGGGCTAATGAAAAACTGTTTTTT	CASSFRRQGRANEKLFF
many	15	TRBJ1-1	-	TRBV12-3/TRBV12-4	TGTGCCAGCAGTTTAGGTACCGCCCGGGGCACTGAAGCTTTCTTT	CASSLGTARGTEAFF
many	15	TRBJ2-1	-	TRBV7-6	TGTGCCAGCAGCTTAATGGCAGGGGGGGAGAATGAGCAGTTCTTC	CASSLMAGGENEQFF
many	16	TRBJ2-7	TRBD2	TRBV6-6	TGTGCCAGCAGTTACTCGGGCGGACTAGCGGGATACGAGCAGTACTTC	CASSYSGGLAGYEQYF
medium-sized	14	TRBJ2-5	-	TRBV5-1	TGCGCCAGCAGCATTGGCCAAGGGGAAGAGACCCAGTACTTC	CASSIGQGEETQYF
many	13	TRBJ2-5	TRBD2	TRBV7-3	TGTGCCAGCAGCTTACGGGGGGGAGAGACCCAGTACTTC	CASSLRGGETQYF
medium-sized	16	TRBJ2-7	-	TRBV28	TGTGCCAGCAGCCCCCTCCGGGACATCAGCTCCTACGAGCAGTACTTC	CASSPLRDISSYEQYF
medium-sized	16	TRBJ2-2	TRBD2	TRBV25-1	TGTGCCAGCAGTGGGACCGGGACTAGCGGCGCCGGGGAGCTGTTTTTT	CASSGTGTSGAGELFF
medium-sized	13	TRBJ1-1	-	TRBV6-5	TGTGCCAGCAGTTACGGGGGAAACACTGAAGCTTTCTTT	CASSYGGNTEAFF
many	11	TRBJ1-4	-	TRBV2	TGTGCCGGGGGTACCGGGGAAAAACTGTTTTTT	CAGGTGEKLFF
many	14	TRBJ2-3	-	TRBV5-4	TGTGCCAGCAGCACCAGGGTTGACACAGATACGCAGTATTTT	CASSTRVDTDTQYF
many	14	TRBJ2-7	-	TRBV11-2	TGTGCCAGCAGCCCACTAAGAGTTCAGTACGAGCAGTACTTC	CASSPLRVQYEQYF
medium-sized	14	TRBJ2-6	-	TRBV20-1	TGCAGTGCTAGTCCCGACTCTGGGGCCAACGTCCTGACTTTC	CSASPDSGANVLTF
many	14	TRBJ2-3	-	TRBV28	TGTGCCAGCGGTGGCCCGAAACTCACAGATACGCAGTATTTT	CASGGPKLTDTQYF
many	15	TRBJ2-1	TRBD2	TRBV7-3	TGTGCCAGCAGCTTAAGGACTAGCGAATACAATGAGCAGTTCTTC	CASSLRTSEYNEQFF
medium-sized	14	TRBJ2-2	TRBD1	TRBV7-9	TGTGCCAGCAGGCAGACAGGGTTCACCGGGGAGCTGTTTTTT	CASRQTGFTGELFF
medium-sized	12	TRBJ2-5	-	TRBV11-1	TGTGCCAGCAGAACAAGTGGAGAGACCCAGTACTTC	CASRTSGETQYF
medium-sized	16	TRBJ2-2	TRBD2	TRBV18	TGTGCCAGCTCACCTCCGGGACTAGCTCCATCCGGGGAGCTGTTTTTT	CASSPPGLAPSGELFF
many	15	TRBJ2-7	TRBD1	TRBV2	TGTGCCAGCACAAGACAGGGGACCCCCTCCTACGAGCAGTACTTC	CASTRQGTPSYEQYF
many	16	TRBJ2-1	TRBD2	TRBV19	TGTGCCAGTAGTATGGGGGGTCTAGCGGACTACAATGAGCAGTTCTTC	CASSMGGLADYNEQFF
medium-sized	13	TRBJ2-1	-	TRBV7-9	TGTGCCAGCAGCATACTAGCAACCAATGAGCAGTTCTTC	CASSILATNEQFF
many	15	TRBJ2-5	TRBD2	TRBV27	TGTGCCAGCAGGATACTAGCGGGGGGGGAAGAGACCCAGTACTTC	CASRILAGGEETQYF
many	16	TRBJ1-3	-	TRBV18	TGTGCCAGCTCACTTATCGGACAAACTTCTGGAAACACCATATATTTT	CASSLIGQTSGNTIYF